The clone carrying this T cell receptor (beta chain) was picked up many times. The lymph nodes were axillary draining lymph nodes from breast cancer patients. This specimen comes from a study of breast tumors, draining lymph nodes, adjacent tissues. TCRdb reprocessed the multiplex PCR reads via MiXCR and lists one record per CDR3 protein. The table lists some 120,000 distinct CDR3 sequences, approximately 22% of them singletons. The CDR3 is 14 amino acids. Germline CDR1 is LNHDA and CDR2 is SQIVND (reference sequence). The V and J ends lost 3 bases and 8 bases, in that order; junction bases with no gene match: 3.

V and J are TRBV19 and TRBJ2-1; 11 nucleotides match TRBD1. The source of this sequence is a female donor with breast cancer. Some clones in this sample may be carry-over from other donors' samples. Sequencing was done on a sample of axillary lymph node tissue. The CDR3 region is CASSIGTGGYEQFF. The CDR3 bases are TGTGCCAGTAGTATTGGGACAGGGGGGTATGAGCAGTTCTTC.